One sample yielded the 10 T cell receptor beta chains listed below, sequenced in a study of T cell clonality in common variable immunodeficiency. Study-level points and caveats: Fewer deletions and N-nucleotide insertions were reportedly seen in common variable immunodeficiency TCR beta sequences.

No antigens are known for them. Here immunoSEQ multiplex PCR was the method, and the copy in TCRdb shows in-frame clones only, minus some. Recorded here are some 13,000 clones, none singletons. Sequencing was done on a sample of peripheral blood mononuclear cells. The receptors were gathered from a human donor with common variable immunodeficiency.

Details on this clone: The missing CDR3 end, 3 residues past where the read stops, is filled in from the germline J gene. The chain carries TRBV7-9 and TRBJ2-7; TRBD2 matches at 7 bases. Per the germline V gene, CDR1 is SEHNR and CDR2 is FQNEAQ (reference sequence). V was clipped by 5 bases and J by 2 bases; unmatched bases: 9. The CDR3 extends over 15 amino acids. Incomplete CDR3 DNA: TGTGCCAGCAGCCCAGCGGGGACGTCAACCTACGAG. Amino acids: CASSPAGTSTYE. Given in full, the CDR3 is CASSPAGTSTYEQYF.

This clone showed up just a few times. The observed sequence ends 3 residues before the CDR3 terminus, with the missing tail filled in from the germline J gene. The V gene is TRBV6-1, the J gene TRBJ2-7; D not certain. Germline CDR1 MNHNS, CDR2 SASEGT. This CDR3 has 15 amino acids. V was pared by 0 bases and J by 1 base, with 10 bases between. The CDR3 region is CASSEARGRSYEQYF. CDR3 bases read: TGTGCCAGCAGTGAAGCGCGAGGCAGGTCCTACGAG.

The CDR3 bases that were read are TGCAGCGTCCTAAGGGCGAATGAG. It specifies CSVLRANE. The entire CDR3 protein is CSVLRANEQFF. The gene calls are TRBV29-1 and TRBJ2-1, with no clear D. The missing CDR3 end, 3 residues past where the read stops, is filled in from the germline J gene. The CDR3 runs to 11 residues. Germline CDR1 reads SQVTM; CDR2 reads ANQGSEA. Trimming took off 6 bases at V and 7 bases at J, with 10 bases between the two ends.

This clone has just a few counts. The read comes to an end 3 residues before the CDR3 does, leaving the germline J gene to fill in the end. The chain recombines TRBV5-1 with TRBJ2-5, with 10 bases that match TRBD1. This CDR3 has 16 residues. Unmatched junction bases numbered 10, after V lost 3 bases and J lost 5 bases. The germline V gene has CDR1 SGHRS and CDR2 YFSETQ. The CDR3 bases that were read are TGCGCCAGCAGCTCTACCGGGACAGGGGCTCGGGAGACC. It codes for CASSSTGTGARET. In full, the CDR3 is CASSSTGTGARETQYF. Combining the CDR3 with reference TRBV5-1 and TRBJ2-5 gives the whole variable domain KAGVTQTPRYLIKTRGQQVTLSCSPISGHRSVSWYQQTPGQGLQFLFEYFSETQRNKGNFPGRFSGRQFSNSRSEMNVSTLELGDSALYLCASSSTGTGARETQYFGPGTRLLVL.

At least ten counts were recorded for this clone. This CDR3 is CASSPQGGGEKLFF. CDR3 DNA, as far as it was read: TGTGCCAGCAGCCCGCAGGGTGGAGGTGAAAAA. The J gene is TRBJ1-4, the V gene TRBV7-2; D is possibly TRBD1 (5 bases). The sequenced fragment ends 3 residues before the CDR3 boundary, so the rest is inferred from the germline J gene. The CDR3 length is 14 residues. The ends were cut back, 5 bases at V and 7 bases at J, with 14 bases in the middle. Germline CDR1 is SGHTA and CDR2 is FQGNSA.

The sample holds a few counts of this clone. The read ends 3 residues early relative to the CDR3; the germline J gene fills the gap. The V call is TRBV6-2 or TRBV6-3, the J call TRBJ2-1; D is possibly TRBD2 (7 bases). Germline lookup yields CDR1 MNHEY and CDR2 SVGEGT. V lost 2 bases and J 5 bases, leaving 16 bases between the germline ends. The length of the CDR3 is 16 residues. CDR3 region: CASSYVRGATNNEQFF. Partial CDR3 DNA: TGTGCCAGCAGTTACGTTCGGGGGGCCACTAACAATGAG.

There are many counts of this clone. Read sequence stops 3 residues before the CDR3 end, and the germline J gene provides the missing end. V and J are TRBV20-1 and TRBJ2-5; 7 bases map to TRBD1. V trimming: 0 bases; J trimming: 5 bases; junction bases outside the gene matches: 9. Germline V gene sequence: CDR1 DFQATT, CDR2 SNEGSKA (reference sequence). The CDR3 is 15 residues long. The part of the CDR3 DNA that was read is TGCAGTGCTAGAGATGGGACAGTGAAGAGGGAGACC. It is translated as CSARDGTVKRET. The entire CDR3 is CSARDGTVKRETQYF.

The sample holds a few counts of this clone. The CDR3 end lies 3 residues beyond the end of the read and is filled in from the germline J gene. The V gene is TRBV7-9, the J gene TRBJ2-1; D call uncertain. Trimming shortened V by 1 base and J by 0 bases, and 7 bases separated the two germline ends. The CDR3 has 15 residues. CDR1 is SEHNR, CDR2 FQNEAQ, per germline (reference sequence). The CDR3 loop is CASSLGTDSYNEQFF. CDR3 DNA, as far as it was read: TGTGCCAGCAGCTTAGGTACTGACTCCTACAATGAG.

This clone has more than one count but fewer than ten. CDR3 sequence: CASRRQLTEAFF. CDR3 bases read: TGTGCCAGTAGAAGACAATTAACTGAA. V is TRBV19 and J is TRBJ1-1; D gene ambiguous. The read terminates 3 residues ahead of where the CDR3 ends, so the germline J gene completes it. Between the trimmed V and J ends, which lost 6 bases and 5 bases, there was a span of 10 bases. Germline V gene sequence: CDR1 LNHDA, CDR2 SQIVND (reference sequence). This CDR3 contains 12 residues. Using reference TRBV19 and TRBJ1-1 for the parts outside the CDR3, the full variable domain is DGGITQSPKYLFRKEGQNVTLSCEQNLNHDAMYWYRQDPGQGLRLIYYSQIVNDFQKGDIAEGYSVSREKKESFPLTVTSAQKNPTAFYLCASRRQLTEAFFGQGTRLTVV.

The table lists this clone with a few counts. The read terminates 3 residues ahead of where the CDR3 ends, so the germline J gene completes it. V gene TRBV6-2 or TRBV6-3 combines with J gene TRBJ2-1; weak D call: TRBD2 (6 bases). Germline CDR1 and CDR2: MNHEY and SVGEGT. This CDR3 is 14 amino acids long. Trimming cost V 8 bases and J 6 bases, with 17 bases left between them. CDR3 in amino acids: CASDLGLQGNEQFF. CDR3 bases read: TGTGCCAGCGACCTGGGACTTCAGGGCAATGAG.